These 27 T cell receptor beta chains came from one sample sequenced in a study of spatial heterogeneity in lung cancer. Time point noted: sample taken at primary tumor resection. Each CDR3 protein gets one entry after TCRdb re-called the 5' RACE reads with MiXCR. The sample contains about 24,000 distinct CDR3 sequences, approximately 3% of which appear only once. The starting material was PBMCs, obtained at surgery. These receptor sequences come from a female donor with early-stage non-small cell lung cancer.

Ten or more counts support this clonotype. In DNA, the CDR3 is TGTGCCAGCAGTGGGCGGCGGGAGCAGTACTTC. This encodes CASSGRREQYF. This sequence joins TRBV28 and TRBJ2-7; D ambiguous. Trimming shortened V by 5 bases and J by 7 bases, and 9 bases separated the two germline ends. The V gene's germline CDR1 is MDHEN and CDR2 SYDVKM. The CDR3 runs to 11 residues.

The J gene is TRBJ1-1, the V gene TRBV18; the D gene is possibly TRBD1 (6 bases). Germline CDR1 is KGHSH and CDR2 is LQKENI. The CDR3 is made up of 17 amino acids. V was cut by 0 bases and J by 4 bases, with 18 bases left in between. The CDR3 sequence: CASSPPGWDITSTEAFF. The DNA of the CDR3 is TGTGCCAGCTCACCACCGGGGTGGGACATTACTTCCACTGAAGCTTTCTTT.

This clonotype appeared many times. V gene TRBV20-1 combines with J gene TRBJ2-7; D is possibly TRBD1 (5 bases). CDR3 length: 13 residues. V was clipped by 5 bases and J by 0 bases, with 11 bases between them. The V gene's germline CDR1 is DFQATT and CDR2 SNEGSKA (reference sequence). The CDR3 spells CSASRTGSYEQYF. Here the CDR3 DNA reads TGCAGTGCTTCGAGAACAGGCTCCTACGAGCAGTACTTC.

There are many counts of this clonotype. This chain connects TRBV6-5 to TRBJ2-3; D is undetermined. V lost 6 bases to trimming and J lost 2 bases, with 9 bases between them. The CDR3 length is 13 residues. In germline, CDR1 is MNHEY, CDR2 SVGAGI. The CDR3 nucleotides are TGTGCCAGCAGGCGCAGCTCCACAGATACGCAGTATTTT. Translation gives CASRRSSTDTQYF.

This clonotype occurred many times. The V gene is TRBV29-1, the J gene TRBJ2-7; no reliable D call. The CDR3 has 12 residues. V shed 1 base and J shed 1 base, with 5 bases lying between them. CDR1 is SQVTM and CDR2 is ANQGSEA in the germline V gene. CDR3: CSVEGISYEQYF. CDR3 DNA sequence: TGCAGCGTTGAAGGGATATCCTACGAGCAGTACTTC.

This clonotype was observed at least ten times. The chain joins TRBV9 to TRBJ2-3; 10 nucleotides agree with TRBD2. Germline trimming cut 0 bases from V and 6 bases from J; bases unmatched to any gene: 4. The germline gives CDR1 SGDLS, CDR2 YYNGEE. The CDR3 has 15 amino acids. The DNA of the CDR3 is TGTGCCAGCAGCGTAGTCGGGACTAGCGTGGATACGCAGTATTTT. This translates into CASSVVGTSVDTQYF.

This clonotype was counted many times. V and J are TRBV12-3 or TRBV12-4 and TRBJ2-6; no reliable D call. This CDR3 comprises 13 residues. V shed 7 bases and J shed 0 bases, with 4 bases lying between them. The CDR3 sequence: CASTRSGANVLTF. As DNA, the CDR3 is TGTGCCAGCACCCGCTCTGGGGCCAACGTCCTGACTTTC.

This clonotype was detected many times. This chain links TRBV7-9 with TRBJ1-5; perhaps TRBD1 as D (5 bases). The CDR3 has 16 amino acids. Germline assignment: CDR1 SEHNR and CDR2 FQNEAQ (reference sequence). Trimming pared 1 base from V and 9 bases from J, leaving 19 bases between. CDR3 in DNA: TGTGCCAGCAGCTTAGAGCTGGGGACCGCCACCTCGCCCCAGCATTTT. This codes for CASSLELGTATSPQHF.

In its sample, this clonotype was seen a few times. This chain connects TRBV12-3 or TRBV12-4 to TRBJ1-1; 7 bases map to TRBD1. The CDR3 runs to 15 residues. V lost 0 bases, J lost 5 bases, and 6 bases stayed unmatched. Here the CDR3 DNA reads TGTGCCAGCAGTTTAGCGCAAGGGGGCCCTACTGAAGCTTTCTTT. Its translation is CASSLAQGGPTEAFF.

This chain connects TRBV12-3 or TRBV12-4 to TRBJ2-3, with 9 bases lining up with TRBD2. The CDR3 loop spans 17 amino acids. The V and J ends lost 6 bases and 4 bases, in that order; junction bases with no gene match: 14. The DNA of the CDR3 is TGTGCCAGCAGCTTACGAGCCCTAGCGGGAATGTCAGATACGCAGTATTTT. This sequence encodes CASSLRALAGMSDTQYF.

The sample holds many counts of this clonotype. J is TRBJ2-5 and V is TRBV2; no clear D gene. The CDR3 is made up of 12 amino acids. Germline V CDR1 and CDR2: SNHLY, FYNNEI. Trimming took 6 bases from V and 5 from J, leaving 10 bases between them. This CDR3 is CASSPVGETQYF. Written as DNA, the CDR3 is TGTGCCAGCAGCCCCGTCGGGGAGACCCAGTACTTC.

This clonotype showed up many times. The chain combines TRBV7-2 with TRBJ2-1, with TRBD2 identical over 10 bases. V shed 2 bases, J shed 8 bases, and the junction held 12 bases outside the gene matches. The V gene's germline CDR1 is SGHTA and CDR2 FQGNSA. The CDR3 is 17 amino acids. For the CDR3, the DNA is TGTGCCAGCAGCTTAATGAGTACGGCTAGCGGGAGTCATGAGCAGTTCTTC. This sequence encodes CASSLMSTASGSHEQFF.

This clonotype has at least ten counts. The V gene is TRBV27, the J gene TRBJ1-2; 7 nucleotides agree with TRBD1. Germline lookup yields CDR1 MNHEY and CDR2 SMNVEV (reference sequence). The CDR3 is 15 residues long. J lost 5 bases, V lost 4 bases, and 10 bases had no gene match. The CDR3 sequence is CASSYATGTAYGYTF. The CDR3 DNA is TGTGCCAGCAGTTATGCTACCGGGACAGCATATGGCTACACCTTC.

This clonotype has ten or more counts. The rearrangement joins TRBV28 to TRBJ2-3; either TRBD1 or TRBD2 may supply D (6 bases each). This CDR3 is 14 amino acids long. V dropped 7 bases and J dropped 0 bases, with 11 bases sitting between them. Germline values: CDR1 MDHEN, CDR2 SYDVKM. The CDR3 is CASMGGGSTDTQYF. The CDR3 DNA reads TGTGCCAGCATGGGGGGCGGGAGCACAGATACGCAGTATTTT.

This clonotype was detected many times. CDR3 in DNA: TGTGCCTGGAGTACAGGGGGAAGCACTGAAGCTTTCTTT. This sequence encodes CAWSTGGSTEAFF. The rearrangement uses TRBV30 and TRBJ1-1, with 8 bases that match TRBD1. With 2 bases clipped from V and 4 bases from J, the junction kept 3 bases outside the gene matches. This CDR3 contains 13 residues. The germline gives CDR1 GTSNPN, CDR2 SVGIG (reference sequence).

This clonotype was recorded many times. The chain joins TRBV29-1 to TRBJ2-3; no definite D call. The germline V gene has CDR1 SQVTM and CDR2 ANQGSEA. The CDR3 length is 13 residues. The V and J ends lost 4 bases and 0 bases respectively, with 8 bases between them. CDR3 sequence: CSVAQISTDTQYF. The CDR3 region has the DNA TGCAGCGTTGCTCAGATTAGCACAGATACGCAGTATTTT.

This clonotype was detected many times. The chain has TRBV9 and TRBJ1-1, with D unclear. V dropped 4 bases and J dropped 1 base, with 11 bases sitting between them. Germline lookup yields CDR1 SGDLS and CDR2 YYNGEE. The CDR3 has 14 residues. CDR3 bases: TGTGCCAGCAGCTTAAGACCGGGGAACACTGAAGCTTTCTTT. This translates into CASSLRPGNTEAFF.

This clonotype was found many times. V gene TRBV27 combines with J gene TRBJ2-3, with 9 positions matching TRBD1. The CDR3 has 14 amino acids. The J segment lost 5 bases and the V segment lost 5 bases, leaving 5 bases of the junction unmatched. The V gene's germline CDR1 is MNHEY and CDR2 SMNVEV (reference sequence). In DNA form, the CDR3 reads TGTGCCAGCAGTATGGACAGGGGATTAGATACGCAGTATTTT. This codes for CASSMDRGLDTQYF.

At least ten counts were recorded for this clonotype. This sequence joins TRBV10-1 and TRBJ2-2; a weak D match, TRBD1 (6 bases). V lost 2 bases and J lost 5, with 12 bases in between. The V gene's germline CDR1 is WNHNN and CDR2 SYGVQD (reference sequence). There are 15 residues in the CDR3. The CDR3 bases are TGCGCCAGCAGTGAGATCACAGGGCGGACCGGGGAGCTGTTTTTT. Protein sequence: CASSEITGRTGELFF.

This clonotype is medium-sized (0.01 to 0.1%) in the sample. This chain joins TRBV6-2 or TRBV6-3 and TRBJ2-2, with D possibly matching TRBD1 (5 bases). Germline-derived CDR1 and CDR2 are MNHEY and SVGEGT. CDR3 length: 15 amino acids. V lost 6 bases and J lost 2, with 13 bases in between. The CDR3 coding sequence is TGTGCCAGCAGCTCTAGGGGCGTCAACACCGGGGAGCTGTTTTTT. Amino acid sequence: CASSSRGVNTGELFF.

Ten or more counts support this clonotype. The chain employs TRBV19 and TRBJ2-1; D may be TRBD2 (6 bases). V was shortened by 4 bases and J by 1 base, with 14 bases between the two germline ends. This CDR3 is built from 16 residues. Per the germline V gene, CDR1 is LNHDA and CDR2 is SQIVND (reference sequence). The CDR3 loop reads CASSTSLLASYNEQFF. CDR3 DNA sequence: TGTGCCAGTAGTACTAGTCTTCTAGCGTCCTACAATGAGCAGTTCTTC.

This clonotype was observed a few times. The chain combines TRBV14 with TRBJ2-1; TRBD2 is a possible D gene (5 bases). Trimming left V 5 bases short and J 0 bases short, with 5 bases between. Germline V gene data show CDR1 as SGHDN and CDR2 as FVKESK. The CDR3 is 13 residues long. CDR3: CASSEGSYNEQFF. In nucleotides, the CDR3 is TGTGCCAGCAGCGAGGGCTCCTACAATGAGCAGTTCTTC.

This clonotype has at least ten counts. The chain recombines TRBV27 with TRBJ2-3, with D unclear. V shed 5 bases and J shed 4 bases, with 13 bases lying between them. The CDR3 totals 14 residues. CDR1 is MNHEY, CDR2 SMNVEV, per germline (reference sequence). CDR3 DNA sequence: TGTGCCAGCAGTCCCCTTCTGGGGTCAGATACGCAGTATTTT. Its translation is CASSPLLGSDTQYF.

This clonotype was seen at least ten times. The CDR3 reads CASSSYLRRGPKGYNEQFF. In DNA, the CDR3 is TGTGCCAGCAGCTCTTACCTCCGACGGGGTCCCAAGGGCTACAATGAGCAGTTCTTC. The V gene is TRBV7-2, the J gene TRBJ2-1, with a weak D call TRBD2 (5 bases). In germline, CDR1 is SGHTA, CDR2 FQGNSA. This CDR3 contains 19 residues. V gave up 4 bases and J gave up 3 bases, with 25 bases separating them.

This clonotype was seen a handful of times. In nucleotides, the CDR3 is TGTGCCAGTGGGAGGGGGGAGCTGTTTTTT. Amino acid sequence: CASGRGELFF. The chain couples TRBV21-1 to TRBJ2-2; TRBD2, the D gene given by the table, was not confirmed from the DNA. TRBV21-1 is a recognized pseudogene. CDR3 length: 10 amino acids.

This clonotype appeared many times. The chain has TRBV29-1 and TRBJ2-5; D possibly corresponds to TRBD1 (5 bases). The V gene's germline CDR1 is SQVTM and CDR2 ANQGSEA. The CDR3 runs 13 residues. Deletions cut 7 bases from V and 5 bases from J, with 17 bases between. Here the CDR3 reads CSARWGVLETQYF. As DNA, the CDR3 is TGCAGCGCGAGATGGGGCGTTTTGGAGACCCAGTACTTC. The variable domain in full, with the rest retrieved from reference TRBV29-1 and TRBJ2-5, is SAVISQKPSRDICQRGTSLTIQCQVDSQVTMMFWYRQQPGQSLTLIATANQGSEATYESGFVIDKFPISRPNLTFSTLTVSNMSPEDSSIYLCSARWGVLETQYFGPGTRLLVL.

This clonotype turned up a few times. This chain connects TRBV27 to TRBJ2-5, with TRBD2 identical over 10 bases. From germline, CDR1 is MNHEY and CDR2 SMNVEV (reference sequence). Trimming removed 6 bases from V and 3 bases from J; junction bases left unmatched: 4. The CDR3 is made up of 14 amino acids. The CDR3 nucleotides read TGTGCCAGCAGGGCTGGACTAGCGGAAGAGACCCAGTACTTC. Protein sequence: CASRAGLAEETQYF.